The source of this T cell receptor beta chain is a study of blood T cell repertoires in COVID-19. J was trimmed by 7 bases and V by 3 bases; bases with no gene match: 9. This CDR3 comprises 15 residues. From germline, CDR1 is DFQATT and CDR2 SNEGSKA (reference sequence). This clone has only one observation. Repertoires were generated with immunoSEQ multiplex PCR, while TCRdb's copy carries only in-frame clones and drops some. Of fewer than 250,000 clones in the sample, more than 75% were seen once. Sequenced sample: peripheral blood. The clonotype originates from a man aged 55-75 years with acute or convalescent COVID-19. The chain employs TRBV20-1 and TRBJ2-1; 10 bases match TRBD2. The DNA for the CDR3 is TGCAGTGCTAGTGAGGTAGCGGGGGGAATAAATGAGCAGTTCTTC. Encoded protein: CSASEVAGGINEQFF.